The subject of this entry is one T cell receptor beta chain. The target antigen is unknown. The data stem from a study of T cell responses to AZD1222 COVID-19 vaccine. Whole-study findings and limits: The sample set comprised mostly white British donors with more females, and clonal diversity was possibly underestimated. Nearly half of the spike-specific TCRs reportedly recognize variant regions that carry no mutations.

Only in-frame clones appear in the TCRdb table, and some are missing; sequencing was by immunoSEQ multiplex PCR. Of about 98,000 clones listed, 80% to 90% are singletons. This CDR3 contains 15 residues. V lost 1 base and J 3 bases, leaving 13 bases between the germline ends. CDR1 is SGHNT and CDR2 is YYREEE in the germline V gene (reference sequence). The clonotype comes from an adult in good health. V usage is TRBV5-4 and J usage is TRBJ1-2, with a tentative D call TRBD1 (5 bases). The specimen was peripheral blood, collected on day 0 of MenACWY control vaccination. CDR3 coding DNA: TGTGCCAGCAGCTTGAGGACAAGGGAGGACTATGGCTACACCTTC. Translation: CASSLRTREDYGYTF. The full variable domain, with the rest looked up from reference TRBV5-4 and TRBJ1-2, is ETGVTQSPTHLIKTRGQQVTLRCSSQSGHNTVSWYQQALGQGPQFIFQYYREEENGRGNFPPRFSGLQFPNYSSELNVNALELDDSALYLCASSLRTREDYGYTFGSGTRLTVV.